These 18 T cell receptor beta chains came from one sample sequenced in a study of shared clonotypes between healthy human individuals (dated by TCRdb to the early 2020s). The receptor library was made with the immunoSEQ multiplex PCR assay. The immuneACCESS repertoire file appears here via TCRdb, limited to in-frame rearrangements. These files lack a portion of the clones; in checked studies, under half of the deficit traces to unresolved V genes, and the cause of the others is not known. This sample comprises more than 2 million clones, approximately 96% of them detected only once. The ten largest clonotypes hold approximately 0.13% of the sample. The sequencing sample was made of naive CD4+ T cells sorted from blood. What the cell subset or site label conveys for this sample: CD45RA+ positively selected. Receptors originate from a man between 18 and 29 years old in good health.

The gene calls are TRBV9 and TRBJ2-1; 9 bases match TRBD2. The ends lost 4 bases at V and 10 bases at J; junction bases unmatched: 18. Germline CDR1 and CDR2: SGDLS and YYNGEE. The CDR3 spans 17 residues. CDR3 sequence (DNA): TGTGCCAGCAGCCCCTGGACTAGCGTTGGATACCAATGGGAGCAGTTCTTC. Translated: CASSPWTSVGYQWEQFF.

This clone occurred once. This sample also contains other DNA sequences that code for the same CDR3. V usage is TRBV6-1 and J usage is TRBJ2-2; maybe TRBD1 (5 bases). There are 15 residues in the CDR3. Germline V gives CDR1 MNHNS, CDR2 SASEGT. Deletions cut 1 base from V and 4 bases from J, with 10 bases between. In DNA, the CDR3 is TGTGCCAGCAGTGAAGTAAGGGGCCGCACCGGGGAGCTGTTTTTT. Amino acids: CASSEVRGRTGELFF.

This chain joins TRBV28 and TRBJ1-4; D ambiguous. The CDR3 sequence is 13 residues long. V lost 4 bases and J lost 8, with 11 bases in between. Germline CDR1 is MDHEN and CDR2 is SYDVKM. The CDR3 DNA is TGTGCCAGCAGTTCCCCGCAGGACGAAAAACTGTTTTTT. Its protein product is CASSSPQDEKLFF. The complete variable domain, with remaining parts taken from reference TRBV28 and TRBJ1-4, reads DVKVTQSSRYLVKRTGEKVFLECVQDMDHENMFWYRQDPGLGLRLIYFSYDVKMKEKGDIPEGYSVSREKKERFSLILESASTNQTSMYLCASSSPQDEKLFFGSGTQLSVL.

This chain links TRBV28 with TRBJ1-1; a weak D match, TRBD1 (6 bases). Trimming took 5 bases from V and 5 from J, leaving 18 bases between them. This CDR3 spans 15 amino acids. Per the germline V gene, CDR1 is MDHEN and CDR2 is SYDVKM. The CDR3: CASSNGGRGRTEAFF. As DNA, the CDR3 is TGTGCCAGCAGTAATGGGGGCAGGGGAAGGACTGAAGCTTTCTTT. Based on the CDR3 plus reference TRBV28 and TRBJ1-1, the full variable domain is DVKVTQSSRYLVKRTGEKVFLECVQDMDHENMFWYRQDPGLGLRLIYFSYDVKMKEKGDIPEGYSVSREKKERFSLILESASTNQTSMYLCASSNGGRGRTEAFFGQGTRLTVV.

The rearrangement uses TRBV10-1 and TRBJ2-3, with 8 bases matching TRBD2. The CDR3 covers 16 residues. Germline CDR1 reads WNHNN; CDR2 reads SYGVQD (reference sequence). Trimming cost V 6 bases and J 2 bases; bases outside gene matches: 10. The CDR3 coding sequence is TGCGCCAGCAGCCCCCGGGCGGGAGGACTCACAGATACGCAGTATTTT. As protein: CASSPRAGGLTDTQYF.

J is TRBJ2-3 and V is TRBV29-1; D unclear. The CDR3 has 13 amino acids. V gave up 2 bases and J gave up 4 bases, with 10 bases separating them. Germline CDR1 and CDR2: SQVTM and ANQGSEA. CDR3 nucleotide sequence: TGCAGCGTTGAACTAAGAGCCCCAGATACGCAGTATTTT. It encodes CSVELRAPDTQYF.

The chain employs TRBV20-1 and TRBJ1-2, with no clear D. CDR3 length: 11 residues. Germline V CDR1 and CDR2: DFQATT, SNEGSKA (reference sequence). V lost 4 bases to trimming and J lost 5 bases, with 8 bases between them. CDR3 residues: CSATQSYGYTF. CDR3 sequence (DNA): TGCAGTGCTACACAGTCTTATGGCTACACCTTC.

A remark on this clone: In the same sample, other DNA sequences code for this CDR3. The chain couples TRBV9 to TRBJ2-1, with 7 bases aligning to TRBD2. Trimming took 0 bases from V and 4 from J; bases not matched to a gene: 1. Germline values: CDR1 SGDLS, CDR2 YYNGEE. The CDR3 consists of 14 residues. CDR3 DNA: TGTGCCAGCAGCGTAGCTAGCGGTTACAATGAGCAGTTCTTC. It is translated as CASSVASGYNEQFF.

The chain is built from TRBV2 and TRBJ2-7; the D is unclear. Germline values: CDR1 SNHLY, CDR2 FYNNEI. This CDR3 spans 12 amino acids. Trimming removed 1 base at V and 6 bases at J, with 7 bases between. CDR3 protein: CASSEDVGEQYF. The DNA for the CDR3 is TGTGCCAGCAGTGAAGATGTAGGCGAGCAGTACTTC.

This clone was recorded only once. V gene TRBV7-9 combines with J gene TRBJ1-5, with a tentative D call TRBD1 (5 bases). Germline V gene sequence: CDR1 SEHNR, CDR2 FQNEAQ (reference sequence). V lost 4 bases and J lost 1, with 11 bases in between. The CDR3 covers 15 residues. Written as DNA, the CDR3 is TGTGCCAGCAGCTATTCCGCAGGGAGCAATCAGCCCCAGCATTTT. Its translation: CASSYSAGSNQPQHF.

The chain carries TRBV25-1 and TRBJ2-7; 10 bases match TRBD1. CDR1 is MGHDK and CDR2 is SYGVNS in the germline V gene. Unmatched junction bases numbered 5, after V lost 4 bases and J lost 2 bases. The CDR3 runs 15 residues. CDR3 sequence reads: CASSGQTGGPYEQYF. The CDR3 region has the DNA TGTGCCAGCAGTGGCCAGACAGGGGGCCCCTACGAGCAGTACTTC.

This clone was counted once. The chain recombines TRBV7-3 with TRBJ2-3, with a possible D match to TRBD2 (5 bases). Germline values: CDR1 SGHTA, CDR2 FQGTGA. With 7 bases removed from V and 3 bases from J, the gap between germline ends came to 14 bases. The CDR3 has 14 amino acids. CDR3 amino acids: CASTEGLGTDTQYF. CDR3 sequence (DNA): TGTGCCAGCACCGAGGGCTTGGGGACAGATACGCAGTATTTT.

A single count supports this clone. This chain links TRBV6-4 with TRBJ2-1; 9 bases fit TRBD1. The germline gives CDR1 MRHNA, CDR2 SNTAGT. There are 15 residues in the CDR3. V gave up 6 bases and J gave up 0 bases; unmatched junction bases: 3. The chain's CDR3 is CASRQDRGSYNEQFF. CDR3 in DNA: TGTGCCAGCAGGCAGGACAGGGGCTCCTACAATGAGCAGTTCTTC.

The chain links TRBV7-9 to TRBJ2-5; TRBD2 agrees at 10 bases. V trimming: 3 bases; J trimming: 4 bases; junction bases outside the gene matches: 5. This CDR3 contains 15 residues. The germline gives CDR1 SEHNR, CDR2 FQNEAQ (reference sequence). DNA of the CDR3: TGTGCCAGCAGCTTTGCTAGCGGGGGAATAGAGACCCAGTACTTC. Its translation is CASSFASGGIETQYF.

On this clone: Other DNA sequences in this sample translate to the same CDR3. The CDR3 sequence: CASSRGPSTDTQYF. The CDR3 DNA reads as TGTGCCAGCAGTAGGGGGCCAAGCACAGATACGCAGTATTTT. The chain combines TRBV6-5 with TRBJ2-3; 7 nucleotides line up with TRBD1. With V trimmed by 5 bases and J by 0 bases, 2 bases remained unmatched. The CDR3 contains 14 residues. Germline loops: CDR1 MNHEY, CDR2 SVGAGI.

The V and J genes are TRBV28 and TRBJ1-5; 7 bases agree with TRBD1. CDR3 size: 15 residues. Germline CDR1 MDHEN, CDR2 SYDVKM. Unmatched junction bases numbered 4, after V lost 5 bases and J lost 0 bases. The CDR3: CASSKGQHSNQPQHF. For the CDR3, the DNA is TGTGCCAGCAGTAAGGGACAGCATAGCAATCAGCCCCAGCATTTT. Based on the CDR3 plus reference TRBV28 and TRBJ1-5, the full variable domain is DVKVTQSSRYLVKRTGEKVFLECVQDMDHENMFWYRQDPGLGLRLIYFSYDVKMKEKGDIPEGYSVSREKKERFSLILESASTNQTSMYLCASSKGQHSNQPQHFGDGTRLSIL.

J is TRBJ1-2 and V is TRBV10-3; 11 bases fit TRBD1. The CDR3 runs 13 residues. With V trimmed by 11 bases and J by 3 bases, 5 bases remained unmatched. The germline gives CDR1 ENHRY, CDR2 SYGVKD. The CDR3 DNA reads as TGTGCCCACGGGACAGGGGGTGACTATGGCTACACCTTC. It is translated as CAHGTGGDYGYTF.

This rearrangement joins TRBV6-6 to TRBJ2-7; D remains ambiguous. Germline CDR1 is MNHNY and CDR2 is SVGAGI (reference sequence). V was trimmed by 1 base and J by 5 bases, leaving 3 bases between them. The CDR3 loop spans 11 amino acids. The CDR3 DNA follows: TGTGCCAGCAGTTACTTCCACGAGCAGTACTTC. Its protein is CASSYFHEQYF.